This TCR beta chain comes out of a study of blood T cell repertoires in COVID-19. Per germline, CDR1 SGHVS and CDR2 FQNEAQ. The CDR3 has 16 residues. V gave up 1 base and J gave up 2 bases; unmatched junction bases: 5. Under the authors' procedure: It was from reference gene primer amplification that nucleated cell counts were estimated. Only in-frame clones appear in the TCRdb table, and some are missing; sequencing was by immunoSEQ multiplex PCR. D and trimming come from the DNA, and the V and J calls and clone size come from that table. The sample includes under 300,000 clones, about nine tenths of them seen just once.

Sequencing used peripheral blood. The chain combines TRBV7-8 with TRBJ2-3; 8 nucleotides line up with TRBD2. This receptor was identified in a woman younger than 45 with active or convalescent COVID-19. The CDR3 reads CASSLGTSGYTDTQYF. DNA of the CDR3: TGTGCCAGCAGCTTAGGTACTAGCGGATACACAGATACGCAGTATTTT.